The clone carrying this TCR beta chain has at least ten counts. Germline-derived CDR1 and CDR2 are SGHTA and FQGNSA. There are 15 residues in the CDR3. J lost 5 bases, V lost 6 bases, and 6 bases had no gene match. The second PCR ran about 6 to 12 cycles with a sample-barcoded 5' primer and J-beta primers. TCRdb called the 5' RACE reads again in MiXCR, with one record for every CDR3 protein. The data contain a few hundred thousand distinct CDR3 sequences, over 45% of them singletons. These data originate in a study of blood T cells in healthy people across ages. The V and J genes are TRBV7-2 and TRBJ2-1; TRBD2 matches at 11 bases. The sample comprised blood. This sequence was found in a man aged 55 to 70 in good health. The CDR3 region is CASSYSGRANNEQFF. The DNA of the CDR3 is TGTGCCAGCAGTTATAGCGGGAGGGCGAACAATGAGCAGTTCTTC.